The source of this T cell receptor (beta chain) is a study of post-analysis software for immune sequencing data. In the study overall: Relapsing-remitting, secondary progressive and progressive-relapsing forms of multiple sclerosis all featured among disease courses.

Study-level findings and limits: In patients, about five TRBV segments were more frequent than in controls, with TRBV5-6, TRBV5-1 and TRBV20-1 among them. Strong co-clustering by F measure was seen for same-batch samples. There was significantly lower normalized Chao1 diversity in multiple sclerosis patients than in controls.

This clonotype was found a few times. Antigen: not known. The library was made from cDNA and included unique molecular identifiers. From approximately 1 to 10 million T cells, a few hundred thousand cDNA molecules were obtained. MiXCR, run by TCRdb on the PCR reads, gives a single entry per CDR3 protein. This repertoire shows some 450,000 distinct CDR3 sequences, roughly 46% found once; its top ten account for roughly an eighth. Germline lookup yields CDR1 SGHTA and CDR2 FQGTGA. This CDR3 contains 14 residues. The ends were cut back, 5 bases at V and 3 bases at J, with 11 bases in the middle. The genes are TRBV7-3 and TRBJ2-1, with D perhaps given as TRBD1 or TRBD2 (5 bases each). Material for sequencing was blood. This TCR came from a girl aged 10 to 17 with multiple sclerosis. The CDR3 loop reads CASSPGTIYNEQFF. DNA for the CDR3: TGTGCCAGCAGCCCCGGGACCATCTACAATGAGCAGTTCTTC. Full variable domain (missing parts from reference TRBV7-3 and TRBJ2-1): GAGVSQTPSNKVTEKGKYVELRCDPISGHTALYWYRQSLGQGPEFLIYFQGTGAADDSGLPNDRFFAVRPEGSVSTLKIQRTERGDSAVYLCASSPGTIYNEQFFGPGTRLTVL.